Listed below are T cell receptor beta chains from one sample, sequenced in a study of T cell repertoires in ileal Crohn's disease. TCRdb keeps only in-frame clones here, not all; method: immunoSEQ multiplex PCR. The sample yields fewer than 20,000 clones, 60% seen once. Sequencing used ileal tissue. These receptors originate from an adult with Crohn's disease. Each CDR3 is given with its conserved first and last residue. D genes are given only for firm matches. Size tells how often a clone was seen (once, few, many) or the class of an expanded clone, and some rows leave it out.

cdr3_length	v_call	d_call	clone_size	j_call	cdr3_aa	cdr3_nt
15	TRBV6-5	TRBD1	NA	TRBJ1-2	CASSYRGQGESGYTF	TGTGCCAGCAGTTACCGGGGACAGGGAGAGAGTGGCTACACCTTC
15	TRBV6-6	NA	NA	TRBJ2-7	CASSGQARGPYEQYF	TGTGCCAGCAGTGGCCAGGCGCGCGGGCCCTACGAGCAGTACTTC
13	TRBV28	TRBD1	NA	TRBJ1-2	CASRGQGLMGYTF	TGTGCCAGCAGGGGACAGGGGCTTATGGGCTACACCTTC
13	TRBV29-1	TRBD1	NA	TRBJ1-1	CSAGTGGNTEAFF	TGCAGCGCCGGGACAGGGGGGAACACTGAAGCTTTCTTT
15	TRBV13	TRBD1	NA	TRBJ1-3	CASTSRGQKGNTIYF	TGTGCCAGCACCTCCAGGGGGCAAAAAGGAAACACCATATATTTT
13	TRBV5-6	TRBD1	NA	TRBJ1-2	CASSLFRGYGYTF	TGTGCCAGCAGCTTGTTCAGGGGGTATGGCTACACCTTC
13	TRBV11-3	NA	NA	TRBJ1-1	CASAVGMNTEAFF	TGTGCCAGCGCCGTCGGGATGAACACTGAAGCTTTCTTT
13	TRBV7-2	NA	NA	TRBJ2-5	CASSLSPQETQYF	TGTGCCAGCAGCTTAAGCCCGCAAGAGACCCAGTACTTC
13	TRBV30	TRBD1	NA	TRBJ2-7	CAWSRDRAYEQYF	TGTGCCTGGAGTCGCGACAGGGCGTACGAGCAGTACTTC
13	TRBV29-1	TRBD1	NA	TRBJ1-5	CSVGTGGDQPQHF	TGCAGCGTGGGGACAGGGGGAGATCAGCCCCAGCATTTT
16	TRBV27	TRBD1	NA	TRBJ2-7	CASSFQRQGLSYEQYF	TGTGCCAGCAGTTTTCAACGACAGGGGTTATCGTACGAGCAGTACTTC
12	TRBV28	NA	NA	TRBJ1-2	CASSLPGYGYTF	TGTGCCAGCAGTTTACCAGGGTATGGCTACACCTTC
12	TRBV28	NA	NA	TRBJ1-2	CASSLFQYGYTF	TGTGCCAGCAGTTTATTTCAATATGGCTACACCTTC
12	TRBV25-1	NA	NA	TRBJ1-5	CASNRGNQPQHF	TGTGCCAGCAATCGGGGCAATCAGCCCCAGCATTTT
16	TRBV5-1	NA	NA	TRBJ2-7	CASSLGGGSSSYEQYF	TGCGCCAGCAGCTTGGGTGGGGGGTCGAGCTCCTACGAGCAGTACTTC
16	TRBV18	TRBD2	NA	TRBJ2-7	CASSTTSGRAIYEQYF	TGTGCCAGCTCAACGACTAGCGGGAGGGCCATCTACGAGCAGTACTTC
15	TRBV6-6	TRBD2	NA	TRBJ2-1	CASSRAGGSANEQFF	TGTGCCAGCAGCCGAGCGGGGGGCTCCGCCAATGAGCAGTTCTTC
15	TRBV10-3	NA	NA	TRBJ2-5	CAIRSASGGQETQYF	TGTGCCATCAGGTCGGCTTCCGGGGGCCAAGAGACCCAGTACTTC
16	TRBV4-1	TRBD2	NA	TRBJ2-1	CASSQTPGLAGEVQFF	TGTGCCAGCAGCCAAACCCCGGGACTAGCGGGAGAGGTACAGTTCTTC
13	TRBV7-2	TRBD1	NA	TRBJ1-2	CASSIQGAGGYTF	TGTGCCAGCAGCATACAGGGGGCCGGTGGCTACACCTTC
14	TRBV10-3	TRBD1	once	TRBJ2-7	CAISEHGQDYEQYF	TGTGCCATCAGTGAGCATGGACAGGATTACGAGCAGTACTTC
16	TRBV4-2	NA	NA	TRBJ2-1	CASSPGISSLYNEQFF	TGTGCCAGCAGCCCCGGGATTAGCAGCCTATACAATGAGCAGTTCTTC
15	TRBV6-5	TRBD2	NA	TRBJ2-3	CASSKAGGSTDTQYF	TGTGCCAGCAGTAAGGCGGGAGGGAGCACAGATACGCAGTATTTT
14	TRBV7-7	TRBD1	NA	TRBJ1-5	CASWRQGVYQPQHF	TGTGCTAGCTGGAGACAGGGGGTATATCAGCCCCAGCATTTT
14	TRBV27	NA	once	TRBJ2-7	CASRAYAGSYEQYF	TGTGCCAGCAGGGCCTACGCAGGGTCCTACGAGCAGTACTTC
13	TRBV30	NA	NA	TRBJ1-2	CAWSPEQAYGYTF	TGTGCCTGGAGTCCTGAACAGGCCTATGGCTACACCTTC
10	TRBV6-1	NA	once	TRBJ2-5	CASGEKTQYF	TGTGCCAGTGGGGAGAAGACCCAGTACTTC
12	TRBV30	NA	NA	TRBJ1-2	CARATGAGGYTF	TGTGCCCGGGCGACCGGGGCGGGGGGCTACACCTTC
15	TRBV4-1	TRBD1	NA	TRBJ2-2	CASSHTGGRTGELFF	TGCGCCAGCAGCCATACAGGGGGTCGGACCGGGGAGCTGTTTTTT
15	TRBV6-5	TRBD1	few	TRBJ1-2	CASSLGTGGFGGYTF	TGTGCCAGCAGCCTCGGGACAGGGGGGTTCGGGGGCTACACCTTC
15	TRBV5-4	TRBD2	NA	TRBJ2-7	CASSLGRESPDEQYF	TGTGCCAGCAGCTTGGGGCGGGAGTCCCCTGACGAGCAGTACTTC
16	TRBV7-4	NA	NA	TRBJ1-2	CASSSGGVSEGYGYTF	TGTGCCAGCAGCTCGGGGGGGGTATCAGAAGGCTATGGCTACACCTTC
13	TRBV28	TRBD1	NA	TRBJ1-5	CASRTGSNQPQHF	TGTGCCAGCAGGACAGGGAGCAATCAGCCCCAGCATTTT
13	TRBV27	NA	NA	TRBJ2-3	CASREWSTDTQYF	TGTGCCAGCAGGGAGTGGAGCACAGATACGCAGTATTTT
14	TRBV11-2	TRBD1	NA	TRBJ2-7	CASSWTGPRKEQYF	TGTGCCAGCAGCTGGACAGGGCCACGTAAGGAGCAGTACTTC
13	TRBV2	NA	NA	TRBJ1-5	CASSYGGYQPQHF	TGTGCCAGCAGTTACGGAGGGTATCAGCCCCAGCATTTT
15	TRBV9	TRBD1	once	TRBJ1-1	CASSVTGQGGLEAFF	TGTGCCAGCAGCGTAACCGGACAGGGAGGGCTAGAAGCTTTCTTT
13	TRBV11-3	NA	NA	TRBJ1-1	CASSFEHNTEAFF	TGTGCCAGCAGCTTTGAACATAACACTGAAGCTTTCTTT
15	TRBV10-3	NA	NA	TRBJ1-1	CAIRAGGGFGTEAFF	TGTGCCATCAGAGCCGGGGGGGGGTTTGGCACTGAAGCTTTCTTT
14	TRBV4-1	TRBD1	few	TRBJ2-7	CASSPTGRSGEQYF	TGCGCCAGCAGCCCGACAGGGCGCTCCGGCGAGCAGTACTTC
14	TRBV11-1	TRBD1	NA	TRBJ2-7	CASASNRGPYEQYF	TGTGCCAGCGCATCAAACAGGGGGCCCTACGAGCAGTACTTC
19	TRBV12-2	NA	once	TRBJ2-7	CASRLVSPGSKRNSYEQYF	TGTGCAAGTCGCTTAGTAAGTCCCGGGAGTAAGCGGAACTCCTACGAGCAGTACTTC
19	TRBV19	TRBD1	few	TRBJ2-4	CASSDLRDRVGMAKNIQYF	TGTGCCAGTAGTGACCTCCGGGACAGGGTTGGGATGGCCAAAAACATTCAGTACTTC
15	TRBV2	NA	NA	TRBJ2-3	CASGSSRSEEDTQYF	TGTGCCAGCGGTTCTTCACGGAGTGAGGAAGATACGCAGTATTTT
14	TRBV15	TRBD1	once	TRBJ1-3	CATSHRGPGNTIYF	TGTGCCACCAGCCACAGGGGGCCTGGAAACACCATATATTTT